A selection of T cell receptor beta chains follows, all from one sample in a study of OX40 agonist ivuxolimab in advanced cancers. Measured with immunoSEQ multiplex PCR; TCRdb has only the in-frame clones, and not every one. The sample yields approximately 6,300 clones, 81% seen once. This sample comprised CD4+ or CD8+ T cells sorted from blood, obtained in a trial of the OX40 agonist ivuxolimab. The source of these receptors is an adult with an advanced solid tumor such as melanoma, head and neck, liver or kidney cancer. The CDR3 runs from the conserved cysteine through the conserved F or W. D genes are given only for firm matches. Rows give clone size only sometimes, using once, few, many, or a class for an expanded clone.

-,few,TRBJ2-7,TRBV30,TGTGCCTGGAGTGTAACAATCTACGAGCAGTACTTC,CAWSVTIYEQYF
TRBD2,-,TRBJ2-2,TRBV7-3,TGTGCCAGCAGCTCCCCCCTAGCCGGGGGGGACACCGGGGAGCTGTTTTTT,CASSSPLAGGDTGELFF
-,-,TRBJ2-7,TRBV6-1,TGTGCCACCCTCGTGGGGTGGGAGCAGTACTTC,CATLVGWEQYF
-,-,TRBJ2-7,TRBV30,TGTGCCTGGGAGCCCGTCGGGGTCTACGAGCAGTACTTC,CAWEPVGVYEQYF
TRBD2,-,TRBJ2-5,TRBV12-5,TGTGCTAGTGGTTTGAGCGGGGAGGAGACCCAGTACTTC,CASGLSGEETQYF
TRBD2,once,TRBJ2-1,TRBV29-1,TGCAGCGTTCCCGGGACTAGCGGGGCTTTTGAGCAGTTCTTC,CSVPGTSGAFEQFF
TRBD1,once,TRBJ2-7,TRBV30,TGTGCCTGGAGTCCCGGGACAGGGTACGAGCAGTACTTC,CAWSPGTGYEQYF
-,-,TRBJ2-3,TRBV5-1,TGCGCCAGCAGCTTGGCGGGGCAGGGGACGTATACGCAGTATTTT,CASSLAGQGTYTQYF
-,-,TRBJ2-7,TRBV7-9,TGTGCCAGCACCCCGACCCGCTCCTACGAGCAGTACTTC,CASTPTRSYEQYF
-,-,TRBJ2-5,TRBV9,TGTGCCAGCAGCCAAGAGGCGTTCGACCAAGAGACCCAGTACTTC,CASSQEAFDQETQYF
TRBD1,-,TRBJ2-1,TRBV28,TGTGCCAGCAGTCCCGGACAGGGAGCCTACAATGAGCAGTTCTTC,CASSPGQGAYNEQFF
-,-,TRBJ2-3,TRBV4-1,TGCGCCAGCAGCCAAGTTGGCGGGAGCACAGATACGCAGTATTTT,CASSQVGGSTDTQYF
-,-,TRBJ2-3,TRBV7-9,TGTGCCAGCACCCCCGTCGCGGGCACAGATACGCAGTATTTT,CASTPVAGTDTQYF
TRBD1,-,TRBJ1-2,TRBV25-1,TGTGCCAGCAGTGGCCCCCGTTCACAGGGGCTTCATGGCTACACCTTC,CASSGPRSQGLHGYTF
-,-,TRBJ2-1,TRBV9,TGTGCCAGCAACGCCGGTCAGCCCGACAATGAGCAGTTCTTC,CASNAGQPDNEQFF
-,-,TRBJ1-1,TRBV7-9,TGTGCCAGCAGCTCCACTGACAGTGGCACTGAAGCTTTCTTT,CASSSTDSGTEAFF
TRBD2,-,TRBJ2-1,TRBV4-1,TGCGCCAGCAGCCAAGGACTAGCGGGTGAGCAGTTCTTC,CASSQGLAGEQFF
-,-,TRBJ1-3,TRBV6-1,TGTGCCAGCAGTGAATACATCTCTGGAAACACCATATATTTT,CASSEYISGNTIYF
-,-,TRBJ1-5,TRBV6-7,TGTGCCAGCAGTTACTCGACGGTAGTAGAGACAAACCTTGGCAATCAGCCCCAGCATTTT,CASSYSTVVETNLGNQPQHF
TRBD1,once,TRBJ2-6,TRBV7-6,TGTGCCAGCAGCTTGTCGGGACAGGGAGGCTCTGGGGCCAACGTCCTGACTTTC,CASSLSGQGGSGANVLTF
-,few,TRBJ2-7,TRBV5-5,TGTGCCAGCAACCTCATGGGGGCAATGGACTACGAGCAGTACTTC,CASNLMGAMDYEQYF
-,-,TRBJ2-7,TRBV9,TGTGCCAGCAGCGTGGGGGGACGTTCCTACGAGCAGTACTTC,CASSVGGRSYEQYF
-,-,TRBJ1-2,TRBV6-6,TGTGCCAGCGGTAGCCCCACTAACTATGGCTACACCTTC,CASGSPTNYGYTF
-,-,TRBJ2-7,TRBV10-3,TGTGCCATTCGGGGGACCTCCTACGAGCAGTACTTC,CAIRGTSYEQYF
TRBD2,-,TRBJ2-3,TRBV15,TGTGCCACCAGCTCGTCAGGGCGAATAGCGGGCAGCACAGATACGCAGTATTTT,CATSSSGRIAGSTDTQYF
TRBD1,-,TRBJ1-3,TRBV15,TGTGCCACCTTCCGGACAGGGGGCTCTGGAAACACCATATATTTT,CATFRTGGSGNTIYF
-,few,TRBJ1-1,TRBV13,TGTGCCAGCAGCTTAGCTTCTGCAGGGGACACTGAAGCTTTCTTT,CASSLASAGDTEAFF
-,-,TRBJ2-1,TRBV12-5,TGTGCTAGTGGTTTGTCTCCAGGGTTTGAGCAGTTCTTC,CASGLSPGFEQFF
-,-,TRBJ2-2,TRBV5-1,TGCGCCAGCAGCTTGGCGGGACAGAACACCGGGGAGCTGTTTTTT,CASSLAGQNTGELFF
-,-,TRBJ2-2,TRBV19,TGTGCCAGTAGTATAGATCCCCAGGGTGGTAACACCGGGGAGCTGTTTTTT,CASSIDPQGGNTGELFF
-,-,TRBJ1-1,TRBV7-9,TGTGCCAGCAGCTTAGTGAAGGGGACGAACACTGAAGCTTTCTTT,CASSLVKGTNTEAFF
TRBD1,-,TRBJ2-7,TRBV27,TGTGCCAGCAGTTTAGACAGGGGTTACGAGCAGTACTTC,CASSLDRGYEQYF
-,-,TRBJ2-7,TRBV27,TGTGCCAGCAGATCCGGGACAAACTACGAGCAGTACTTC,CASRSGTNYEQYF
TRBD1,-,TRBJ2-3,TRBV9,TGTGCCAGCAGCTCGCGACAGGGTGGTTTAACAGATACGCAGTATTTT,CASSSRQGGLTDTQYF
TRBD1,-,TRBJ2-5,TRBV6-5,TGTGCCAGCAGTTACGAGGGGGCGCGGACCCAGTACTTC,CASSYEGARTQYF
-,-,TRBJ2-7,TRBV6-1,TGTGCCAGCAGCTCGACCGGGGGCTACGAGCAGTACTTC,CASSSTGGYEQYF
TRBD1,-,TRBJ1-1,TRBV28,TGTGCCAGCAGTCCCCGGGGACAGATTGAAGCTTTCTTT,CASSPRGQIEAFF
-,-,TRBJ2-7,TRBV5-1,TGCGCCAGCAGCTTGGCCAACGCCAATTACGAGCAGTACTTC,CASSLANANYEQYF
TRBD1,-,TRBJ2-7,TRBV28,TGTGCCAGCAGCCCTCGAGAGGACAGGTCGACCTACGAGCAGTACTTC,CASSPREDRSTYEQYF
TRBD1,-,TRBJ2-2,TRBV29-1,TGCAGCGTCCGCGGACAGGGGAAAAAGGCCGGGGAGCTGTTTTTT,CSVRGQGKKAGELFF
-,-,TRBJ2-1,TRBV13,TGTGCCAGCAGCTTTCGGGCGATGCGGGCAGAGCAGTTCTTC,CASSFRAMRAEQFF
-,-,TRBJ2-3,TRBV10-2,TGCGCCAGCAGTCATCTCACAGATACGCAGTATTTT,CASSHLTDTQYF
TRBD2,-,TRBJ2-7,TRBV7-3,TGTGCCAGCAGCTTAGAAGCGGGAGGCCTTCGTAGGGAGCAGTACTTC,CASSLEAGGLRREQYF
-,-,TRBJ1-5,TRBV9,TGTGCCAGCAGCGTAGGACAGGACCCAAATCAGCCCCAGCATTTT,CASSVGQDPNQPQHF
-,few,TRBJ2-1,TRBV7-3,TGTGCCAGCAGCCCGGGAAACACCCTCGACAATGAGCAGTTCTTC,CASSPGNTLDNEQFF
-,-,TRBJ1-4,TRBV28,TGTGCCTCTTGGGGGGGCTGGGGTGAAAAACTGTTTTTT,CASWGGWGEKLFF
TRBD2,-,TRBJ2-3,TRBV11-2,TGTGCCAGCAGCTCCCCACCCAGCGGGACTTCAAGAGATACGCAGTATTTT,CASSSPPSGTSRDTQYF
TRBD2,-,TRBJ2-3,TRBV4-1,TGCGCCAGCAGCCTAGCGGGAGGGCCGGCAGATACGCAGTATTTT,CASSLAGGPADTQYF
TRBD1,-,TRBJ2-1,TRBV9,TGTGCCAGCAGCGTAGGAGACAGGGTCCATGAGCAGTTCTTC,CASSVGDRVHEQFF
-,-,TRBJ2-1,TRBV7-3,TGTGCCAGCAGCCCGGGCCGGGGTGACAATGAGCAGTTCTTC,CASSPGRGDNEQFF
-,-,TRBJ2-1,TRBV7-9,TGTGCCAGCAGCCTGGGAACCAATGAGCAGTTCTTC,CASSLGTNEQFF
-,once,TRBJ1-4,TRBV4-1,TGCGCCAGCAGCCTAACCCAGAGCTTTGCAACTAATGAAAAACTGTTTTTT,CASSLTQSFATNEKLFF
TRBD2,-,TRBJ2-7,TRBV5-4,TGTGCCAGCAGCTTCGGGGATAGCGGGGGATACGAGCAGTACTTC,CASSFGDSGGYEQYF
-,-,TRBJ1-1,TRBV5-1,TGCGCCAGCACCTCGGCCGGGGACACTGAAGCTTTCTTT,CASTSAGDTEAFF
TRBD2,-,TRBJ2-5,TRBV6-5,TGTGCCAGCAGTTTGAGCGGGGGAAGCCAAGAGACCCAGTACTTC,CASSLSGGSQETQYF
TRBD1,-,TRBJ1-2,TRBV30,TGTGCCTGGACCTTAGGGGGCGTTTATGGCTACACCTTC,CAWTLGGVYGYTF